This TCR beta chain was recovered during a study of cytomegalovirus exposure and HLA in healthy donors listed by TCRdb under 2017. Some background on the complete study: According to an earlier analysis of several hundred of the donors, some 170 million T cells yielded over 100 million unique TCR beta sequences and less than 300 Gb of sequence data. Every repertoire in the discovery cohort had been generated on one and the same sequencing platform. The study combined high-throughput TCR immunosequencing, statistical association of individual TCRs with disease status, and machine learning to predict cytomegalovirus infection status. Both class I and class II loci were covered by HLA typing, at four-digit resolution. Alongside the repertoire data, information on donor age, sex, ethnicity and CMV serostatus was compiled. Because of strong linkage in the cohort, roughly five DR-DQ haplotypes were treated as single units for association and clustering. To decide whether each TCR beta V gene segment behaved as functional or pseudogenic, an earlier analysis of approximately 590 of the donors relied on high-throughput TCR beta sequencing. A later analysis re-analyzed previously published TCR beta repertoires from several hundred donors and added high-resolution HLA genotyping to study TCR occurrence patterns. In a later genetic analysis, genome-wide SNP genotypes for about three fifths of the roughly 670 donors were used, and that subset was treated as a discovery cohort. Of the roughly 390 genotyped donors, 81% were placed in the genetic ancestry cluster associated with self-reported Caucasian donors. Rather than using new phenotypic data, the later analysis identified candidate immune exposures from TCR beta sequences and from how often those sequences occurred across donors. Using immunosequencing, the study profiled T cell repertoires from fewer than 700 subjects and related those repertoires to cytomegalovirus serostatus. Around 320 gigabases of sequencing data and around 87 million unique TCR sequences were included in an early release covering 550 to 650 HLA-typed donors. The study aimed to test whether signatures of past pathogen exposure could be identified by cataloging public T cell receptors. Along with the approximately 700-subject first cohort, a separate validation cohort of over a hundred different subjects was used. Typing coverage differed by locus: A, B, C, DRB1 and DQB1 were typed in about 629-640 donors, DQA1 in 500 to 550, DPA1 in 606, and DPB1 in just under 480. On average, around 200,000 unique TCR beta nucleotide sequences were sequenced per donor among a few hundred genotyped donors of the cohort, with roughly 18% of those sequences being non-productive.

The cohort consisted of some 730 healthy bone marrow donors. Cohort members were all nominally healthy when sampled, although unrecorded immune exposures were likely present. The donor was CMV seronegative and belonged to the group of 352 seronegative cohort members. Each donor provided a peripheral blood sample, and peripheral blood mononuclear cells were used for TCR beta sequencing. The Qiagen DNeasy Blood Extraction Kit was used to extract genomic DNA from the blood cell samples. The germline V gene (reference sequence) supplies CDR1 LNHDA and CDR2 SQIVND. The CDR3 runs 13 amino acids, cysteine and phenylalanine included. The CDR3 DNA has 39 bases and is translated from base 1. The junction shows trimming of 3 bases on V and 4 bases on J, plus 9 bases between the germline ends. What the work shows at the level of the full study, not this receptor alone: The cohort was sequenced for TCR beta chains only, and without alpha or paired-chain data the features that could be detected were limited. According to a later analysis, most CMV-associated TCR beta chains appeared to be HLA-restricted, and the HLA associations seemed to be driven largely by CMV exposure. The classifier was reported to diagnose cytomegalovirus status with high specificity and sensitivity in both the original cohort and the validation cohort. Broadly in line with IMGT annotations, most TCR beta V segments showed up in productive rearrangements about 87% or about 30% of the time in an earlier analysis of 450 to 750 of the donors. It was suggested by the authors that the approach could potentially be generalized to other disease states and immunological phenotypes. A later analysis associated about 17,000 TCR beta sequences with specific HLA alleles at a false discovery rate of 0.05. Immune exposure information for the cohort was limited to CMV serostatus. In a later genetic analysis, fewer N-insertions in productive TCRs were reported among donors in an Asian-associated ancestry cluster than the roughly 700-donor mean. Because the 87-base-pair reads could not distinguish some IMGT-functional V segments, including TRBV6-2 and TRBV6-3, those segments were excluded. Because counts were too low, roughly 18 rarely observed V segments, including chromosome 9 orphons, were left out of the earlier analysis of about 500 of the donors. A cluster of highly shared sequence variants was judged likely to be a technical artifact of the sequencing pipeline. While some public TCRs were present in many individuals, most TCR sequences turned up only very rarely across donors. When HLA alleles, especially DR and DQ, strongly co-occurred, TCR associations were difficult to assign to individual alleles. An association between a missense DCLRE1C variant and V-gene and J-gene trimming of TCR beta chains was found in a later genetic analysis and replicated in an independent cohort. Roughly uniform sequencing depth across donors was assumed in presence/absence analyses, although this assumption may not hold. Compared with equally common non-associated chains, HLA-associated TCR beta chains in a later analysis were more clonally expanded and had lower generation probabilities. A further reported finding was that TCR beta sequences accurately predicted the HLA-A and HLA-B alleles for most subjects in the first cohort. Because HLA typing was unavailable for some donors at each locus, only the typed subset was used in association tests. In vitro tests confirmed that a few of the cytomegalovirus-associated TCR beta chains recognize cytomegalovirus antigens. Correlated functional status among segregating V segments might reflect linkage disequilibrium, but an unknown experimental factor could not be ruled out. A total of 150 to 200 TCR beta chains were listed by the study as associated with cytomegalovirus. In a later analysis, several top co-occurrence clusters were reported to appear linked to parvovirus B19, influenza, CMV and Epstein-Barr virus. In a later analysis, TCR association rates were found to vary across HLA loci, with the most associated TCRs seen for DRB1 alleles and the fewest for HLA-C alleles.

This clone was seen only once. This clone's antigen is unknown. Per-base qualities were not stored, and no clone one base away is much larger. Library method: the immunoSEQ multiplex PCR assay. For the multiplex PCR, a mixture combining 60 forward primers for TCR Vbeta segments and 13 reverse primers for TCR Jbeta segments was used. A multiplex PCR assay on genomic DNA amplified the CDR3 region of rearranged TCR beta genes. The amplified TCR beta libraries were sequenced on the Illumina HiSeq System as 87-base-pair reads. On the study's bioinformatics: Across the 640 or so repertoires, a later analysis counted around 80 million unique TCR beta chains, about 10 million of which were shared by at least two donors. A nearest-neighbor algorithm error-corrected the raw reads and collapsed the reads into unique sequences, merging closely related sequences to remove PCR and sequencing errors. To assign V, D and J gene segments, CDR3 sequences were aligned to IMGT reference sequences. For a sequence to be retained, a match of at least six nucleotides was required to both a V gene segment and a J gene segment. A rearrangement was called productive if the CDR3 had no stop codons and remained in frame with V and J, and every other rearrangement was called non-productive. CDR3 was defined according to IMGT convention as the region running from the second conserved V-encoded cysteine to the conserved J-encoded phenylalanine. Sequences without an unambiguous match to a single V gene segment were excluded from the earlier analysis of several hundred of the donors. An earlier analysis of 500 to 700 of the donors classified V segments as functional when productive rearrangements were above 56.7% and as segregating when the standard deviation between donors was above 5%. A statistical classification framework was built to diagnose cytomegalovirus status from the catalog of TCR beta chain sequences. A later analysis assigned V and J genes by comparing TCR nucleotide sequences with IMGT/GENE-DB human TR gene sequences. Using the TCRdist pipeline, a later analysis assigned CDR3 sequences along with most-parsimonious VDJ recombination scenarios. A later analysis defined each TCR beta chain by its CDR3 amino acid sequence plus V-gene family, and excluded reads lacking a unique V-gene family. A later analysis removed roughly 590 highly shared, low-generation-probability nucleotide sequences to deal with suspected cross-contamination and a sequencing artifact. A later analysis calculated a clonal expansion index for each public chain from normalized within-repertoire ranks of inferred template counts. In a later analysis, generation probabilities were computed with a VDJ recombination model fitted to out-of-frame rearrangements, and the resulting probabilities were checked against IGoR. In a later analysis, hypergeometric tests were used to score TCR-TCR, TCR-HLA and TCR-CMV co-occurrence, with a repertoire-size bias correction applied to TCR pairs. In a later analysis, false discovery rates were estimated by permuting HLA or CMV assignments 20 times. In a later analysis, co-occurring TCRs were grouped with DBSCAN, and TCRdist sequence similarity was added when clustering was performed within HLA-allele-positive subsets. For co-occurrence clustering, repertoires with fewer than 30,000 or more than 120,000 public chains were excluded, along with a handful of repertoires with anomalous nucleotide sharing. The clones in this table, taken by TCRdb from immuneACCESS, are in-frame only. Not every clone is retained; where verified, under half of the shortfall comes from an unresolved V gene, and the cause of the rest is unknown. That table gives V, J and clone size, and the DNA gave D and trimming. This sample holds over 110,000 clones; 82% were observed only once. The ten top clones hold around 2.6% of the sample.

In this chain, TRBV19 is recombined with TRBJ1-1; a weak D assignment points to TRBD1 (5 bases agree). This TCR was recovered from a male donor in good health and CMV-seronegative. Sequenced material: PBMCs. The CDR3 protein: CASSIDGGTEAFF. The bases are TGTGCCAGTAGTATCGACGGGGGCACTGAAGCTTTCTTT.